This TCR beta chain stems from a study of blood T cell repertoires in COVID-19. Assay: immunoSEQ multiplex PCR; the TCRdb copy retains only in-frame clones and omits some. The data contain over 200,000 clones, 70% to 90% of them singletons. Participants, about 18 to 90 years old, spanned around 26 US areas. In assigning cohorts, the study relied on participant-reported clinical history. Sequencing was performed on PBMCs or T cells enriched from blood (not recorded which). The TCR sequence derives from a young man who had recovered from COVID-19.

CDR3 DNA: TGTGCCAGCATCGGGGGTTATACAGATACGCAGTATTTT. This translates into CASIGGYTDTQYF. The chain couples TRBV7-2 to TRBJ2-3; D is possibly TRBD2 (6 bases). Germline V gene sequence: CDR1 SGHTA, CDR2 FQGNSA. The CDR3 consists of 13 residues. The germline V and J ends were trimmed by 7 bases and 3 bases, with 11 bases remaining between them.